This T cell receptor (beta chain) is drawn from a study of blood T cell repertoires in COVID-19. Study at large: Sample material is recorded as cDNA or gDNA derived from T cells, B-cell-depleted T cells, or PBMCs.

In the authors' methods: Amplification from reference gene primers served as the basis for estimated nucleated cell counts. TCRdb's copy holds only in-frame clones and misses some; the assay was immunoSEQ multiplex PCR. V and J calls and clone size are those listed in that table; D and trimming were worked out from the DNA. The sample carries about 260,000 clones, about 88% recorded once. The CDR3 length is 16 residues. V shed 4 bases and J 2 bases; nucleotides not matched to a gene: 5. CDR1 and CDR2 from the germline V gene are SGDLS and YYNGEE. This receptor was taken from a man between 60 and 75 years old who had recovered from COVID-19. Sequencing used peripheral blood. The chain recombines TRBV9 with TRBJ2-7; 14 nucleotides match TRBD2. CDR3 sequence reads: CASSHGLAGGTYEQYF. CDR3 in DNA: TGTGCCAGCAGCCATGGACTAGCGGGGGGTACCTACGAGCAGTACTTC.